These 10 T cell receptor beta chains were sequenced from one sample in a study of blood T cells in healthy people across ages (dated by TCRdb to the mid-2010s). To prepare the library, 5' RACE was applied. The sequencer was an Illumina HiSeq 2500. A second roughly 6 to 11 cycle PCR used a sample-barcoded 5' primer and a J-beta primer mix. TCRdb cleaned the public reads at Q25 with fastp, built clones with MiXCR and kept in-frame beta chains. Under each unique CDR3 protein, matching rows form one entry showing the most common genes and DNA. The sample contains 750,000 to 1,000,000 distinct CDR3 sequences, 25% to 30% of them found a single time. The top ten constitute 10% of the sample. This same sample was also part of a study on T cells of mothers and their children.

Specimen: blood. The receptors were gathered from a woman in her thirties or forties in good health.

The chain couples TRBV7-2 to TRBJ1-1; D is undetermined. Trimming cost V 5 bases and J 4 bases, with 17 bases left between them. There are 15 residues in the CDR3. Germline V CDR1 and CDR2: SGHTA, FQGNSA. This CDR3 is CASSLQTMGSTEAFF. The CDR3 nucleotides read TGTGCCAGCAGCCTCCAGACCATGGGTAGCACTGAAGCTTTCTTT.

This clonotype has ten or more counts. J is TRBJ1-2 and V is TRBV5-1, with D maybe TRBD1 (5 bases). V lost 4 bases, J lost 0 bases, and 10 bases lay in between. This CDR3 spans 14 amino acids. Germline lookup yields CDR1 SGHRS and CDR2 YFSETQ. The CDR3 DNA follows: TGCGCCAGCAGCCTGGGACTGACTAACTATGGCTACACCTTC. As protein: CASSLGLTNYGYTF.

The chain uses TRBV6-6 and TRBJ1-1; TRBD1 aligns across 8 bases. Germline V gene lookup returns CDR1 MNHNY and CDR2 SVGAGI (reference sequence). This CDR3 region has 15 residues. J was trimmed by 0 bases and V by 6 bases; bases with no gene match: 6. CDR3 nucleotides: TGTGCCAGCAGCCCCCAGGGGGCAATGAACACTGAAGCTTTCTTT. It translates to CASSPQGAMNTEAFF.

The CDR3 bases are TGTGCCAGCAGTTACTCGACCGGGGAGCTGTTTTTT. Translation: CASSYSTGELFF. The V and J genes are TRBV6-5 and TRBJ2-2; D ambiguous. The germline V gene encodes CDR1 MNHEY and CDR2 SVGAGI. The CDR3 extends over 12 amino acids. With 0 bases removed from V and 5 bases from J, the gap between germline ends came to 1 base.

The rearrangement joins TRBV15 to TRBJ2-3; D is uncertain. The CDR3 runs 12 residues. The V gene lost 7 bases and the J gene lost 7 bases, with 12 bases spanning the gap. The germline V gene has CDR1 LNHNV and CDR2 YYDKDF (reference sequence). CDR3 in DNA: TGTGCCACCAAAGGTGGGCTTAATACGCAGTATTTT. This encodes CATKGGLNTQYF.

This sequence joins TRBV14 and TRBJ2-5; D remains unclear. The J call is doubtful: the DNA matches TRBJ2-7 better. The CDR3 has 13 amino acids. Per the germline V gene, CDR1 is SGHDN and CDR2 is FVKESK. Here the CDR3 reads CASSQQTASEQYF. DNA for the CDR3: TGTGCCAGCAGCCAGCAAACTGCAAGCGAGCAGTACTTC.

This clonotype was seen repeatedly, ten times or more. This chain links TRBV28 with TRBJ1-2; 10 bases line up with TRBD1. With V trimmed by 5 bases and J by 6 bases, 6 bases remained unmatched. This CDR3 is 14 amino acids long. Germline lookup yields CDR1 MDHEN and CDR2 SYDVKM. CDR3 protein: CASSLGQGVDGYTF. The CDR3 coding sequence is TGTGCCAGCAGTCTCGGACAGGGGGTCGATGGCTACACCTTC.

This clonotype has at least ten counts. The V gene is TRBV12-3 or TRBV12-4, the J gene TRBJ1-2, with a possible D match to TRBD1 (5 bases). V lost 1 base to trimming and J lost 4 bases, with 7 bases between them. The CDR3 is 13 amino acids. The CDR3 region has the DNA TGTGCCAGCAGTTTAGGGGGGTCCTATGGCTACACCTTC. Protein: CASSLGGSYGYTF.

This clonotype was detected only a few times. A much larger clone sits a single nucleotide away, making a read error possible. The chain combines TRBV7-3 with TRBJ2-5; D is unclear. The germline V gene has CDR1 SGHTA and CDR2 FQGTGA. The CDR3 sequence is 13 residues long. The DNA of the CDR3 is TGTACCAGCAGCTTAGGGTACCAAGAGACCCAGTACTTC. Protein: CTSSLGYQETQYF. Complete variable domain (other parts from reference TRBV7-3 and TRBJ2-5): GAGVSQTPSNKVTEKGKYVELRCDPISGHTALYWYRQSLGQGPEFLIYFQGTGAADDSGLPNDRFFAVRPEGSVSTLKIQRTERGDSAVYLCTSSLGYQETQYFGPGTRLLVL.

This clonotype was counted many times. The genes are TRBV10-3 and TRBJ2-1, with D possibly being TRBD2 (6 bases). CDR1 and CDR2 from the germline V gene are ENHRY and SYGVKD. This CDR3 contains 14 residues. The germline V and J ends were trimmed by 6 bases and 0 bases, with 9 bases remaining between them. The CDR3 loop reads CAIRGGSSYNEQFF. CDR3 coding DNA: TGTGCCATCAGGGGGGGTAGCTCCTACAATGAGCAGTTCTTC.